Listed here are 17 T cell receptor beta chains from one sample, sequenced in a study of molecular identifiers for immune sequencing clone quantification. TCRdb reprocessed the PCR reads with MiXCR, giving one entry per CDR3 protein. The sample consists of approximately 680,000 distinct CDR3 sequences, about 25% of them appearing once. Sequences were obtained from naive CD8+ T cells from blood, with Jurkat cell RNA spiked in. Subset given: FACS-sorted CD8+CD4-CCR7+CD45RA+ naive T cells. These receptors were collected from a human donor in good health. Some libraries in this study had Jurkat cell RNA spiked in.

This clonotype was found many times. This sequence joins TRBV6-5 and TRBJ2-4; no clear D. This CDR3 region has 20 residues. Trimming left V 7 bases short and J 0 bases short, with 28 bases between. Per the germline V gene, CDR1 is MNHEY and CDR2 is SVGAGI. CDR3 DNA: TGTGCCAGCAATACAATAAGGACCGCCGGCTGGGCACTAGCCAAAAACATTCAGTACTTC. Encoded protein: CASNTIRTAGWALAKNIQYF.

Here the CDR3 DNA reads TGTGCCAGCAGTTACGAACATAACACAGATACGCAGTATTTT. Amino acid sequence: CASSYEHNTDTQYF. The chain recombines TRBV6-5 with TRBJ2-3, with D unclear. Trimming removed 2 bases from V and 2 bases from J, with 8 bases in between. In germline, CDR1 is MNHEY, CDR2 SVGAGI. The CDR3 loop spans 14 amino acids.

This clonotype was detected only once. Possible read error: a much larger clone is one base away. The gene calls are TRBV6-1 and TRBJ2-5, with D perhaps matching TRBD1 (5 bases). Looked up from germline, CDR1 is MNHNS and CDR2 is SASEGT. The ends were cut back, 4 bases at V and 5 bases at J, with 20 bases in the middle. The CDR3 is 16 residues long. The CDR3 nucleotides read TGTGCCAGCAGTGTCACCCCCCGGCAGGGCCATGAGACCCAGTACTTC. Translated, it gives CASSVTPRQGHETQYF.

To note about this clonotype: A read error may be the cause here, since a much bigger clone is one base away. This chain uses TRBV5-1 with TRBJ1-4; TRBD1 might be the D (5 bases). Germline V gene lookup returns CDR1 SGHRS and CDR2 YFSETQ. This CDR3 has 16 residues. The ends were cut back, 4 bases at V and 0 bases at J, with 13 bases in the middle. CDR3 in DNA: TGCGCCAGCAGCGGCGGGGCAGACGCAACTAATGAAAAACTGTTTTTT. Translated, it gives CASSGGADATNEKLFF.

This clonotype was detected only a few times. This may come from a read error, since a much larger clone is one base off. This chain uses TRBV7-9 with TRBJ2-3, with D possibly TRBD2 on 6 matching bases. Deletions cut 4 bases from V and 6 bases from J, with 11 bases between. The V gene's germline CDR1 is SEHNR and CDR2 FQNEAQ (reference sequence). This CDR3 spans 13 amino acids. The CDR3, as DNA: TGTGCCAGCAGCTGGGAGGCCGTGGATACGCAGTATTTT. As protein: CASSWEAVDTQYF.

Comment on this clonotype: A much larger clone sits a single nucleotide away, making a read error possible. The chain has TRBV25-1 and TRBJ2-7; 9 bases map to TRBD1. After removal of 7 bases from V and 8 bases from J, the junction contained 6 bases not matched to a gene. The CDR3 totals 12 residues. Per the germline V gene, CDR1 is MGHDK and CDR2 is SYGVNS. In nucleotides, the CDR3 is TGTGCCAGCAAACAGGGGGCGTACAAGCAGTACTTC. Protein product: CASKQGAYKQYF.

Ten or more counts support this clonotype. The genes are TRBV20-1 and TRBJ2-5; TRBD2 matches at 9 bases. Germline lookup yields CDR1 DFQATT and CDR2 SNEGSKA (reference sequence). V was clipped by 0 bases and J by 1 base; unmatched bases: 3. The CDR3 contains 15 residues. The CDR3 spells CSARDLAGFQETQYF. As DNA, the CDR3 is TGCAGTGCTAGAGACCTAGCGGGATTCCAAGAGACCCAGTACTTC.

The gene calls are TRBV10-1 and TRBJ2-3; 7 bases agree with TRBD1. Unmatched junction bases numbered 7, after V lost 7 bases and J lost 6 bases. The CDR3 spans 13 residues. Germline CDR1 and CDR2: WNHNN and SYGVQD (reference sequence). CDR3 nucleotide sequence: TGCGCCAGCACCTACCCACAGGGGGATACGCAGTATTTT. Encoded protein: CASTYPQGDTQYF.

This clonotype was counted ten times or more. The CDR3: CASSRSHENQPQHF. The CDR3 DNA sequence: TGTGCCAGCAGCCGATCGCATGAGAATCAGCCCCAGCATTTT. V gene TRBV7-9 combines with J gene TRBJ1-5; D uncertain. Germline assignment: CDR1 SEHNR and CDR2 FQNEAQ (reference sequence). The CDR3 contains 14 residues. V lost 5 bases and J 4 bases, leaving 12 bases between the germline ends.

This clonotype was seen a few times. The rearrangement uses TRBV12-3 or TRBV12-4 and TRBJ2-2, with 14 bases matching TRBD2. This CDR3 contains 16 residues. V shed 1 base and J 6 bases; nucleotides not matched to a gene: 1. CDR3 DNA: TGTGCCAGCAGTTTAGGGACTAGCGGGAGGCCCGGGGAGCTGTTTTTT. Translation: CASSLGTSGRPGELFF.

Regarding this clonotype: Possible read error: a much larger clone is one base away. It is likely a read error, because the conserved phenylalanine at the end of the CDR3 is missing. J is TRBJ2-6 and V is TRBV3-1; 8 nucleotides match TRBD1. CDR3 length equals 18 residues. The V gene's germline CDR1 is LGHDT and CDR2 YNNKEL (reference sequence). V gave up 4 bases and J gave up 0 bases; unmatched junction bases: 8. CDR3 DNA sequence: TGTGCCAGCAGCCTTCCGAGACAGGGGAGCTCTGGGGCCAACGTCCTGACTCTC. Amino acid sequence: CASSLPRQGSSGANVLTL.

This chain links TRBV6-2 or TRBV6-3 with TRBJ2-3; D gene uncertain. The CDR3 is made up of 14 amino acids. The V end lost 2 bases, the J end lost 2 bases, and 8 bases lay between the germline ends. Germline V lookup: CDR1 MNHEY, CDR2 SVGEGT. The CDR3, as DNA: TGTGCCAGCAGTTACATTTCATCCACAGATACGCAGTATTTT. This encodes CASSYISSTDTQYF.

The sample holds many counts of this clonotype. This chain connects TRBV28 to TRBJ2-7; D may correspond to TRBD1 or TRBD2 (6 bases each). V lost 2 bases and J lost 13, with 15 bases in between. CDR3 length: 12 residues. CDR1 MDHEN and CDR2 SYDVKM come from the germline V gene. The CDR3 sequence is CASSLRRGHYYF. CDR3 bases: TGTGCCAGCAGTTTAAGGCGGGGACATTATTACTTC.

The sample holds many counts of this clonotype. This rearrangement joins TRBV4-3 to TRBJ2-7; 10 nucleotides align to TRBD1. CDR1 and CDR2 from the germline V gene are LGHNA and YSLEER. V lost 4 bases, J lost 3 bases, and 18 bases stayed unmatched. The CDR3 is made up of 19 amino acids. CDR3 bases: TGCGCCAGCAGCCCCAATGCCGGGACAGGGGCCGGCCCGGTCTACGAGCAGTACTTC. This sequence encodes CASSPNAGTGAGPVYEQYF.

This clonotype was seen more than once but under ten times. The rearrangement joins TRBV30 to TRBJ2-2; D gene ambiguous. Germline lookup yields CDR1 GTSNPN and CDR2 SVGIG (reference sequence). CDR3 size: 13 residues. V was cut by 4 bases and J by 7 bases, with 13 bases left in between. As DNA, the CDR3 is TGTGCCTGGACCGTTGTGCTGTACGGGGAGCTGTTTTTT. Encoded protein: CAWTVVLYGELFF.

The CDR3 region has the DNA TGTGCCAGCAGTTACCCCCTTTATTCGAGCTCCTACAATGAGCAGTTCTTC. Amino acid sequence: CASSYPLYSSSYNEQFF. The chain links TRBV6-2 or TRBV6-3 to TRBJ2-1; D not resolved. The CDR3 totals 17 residues. With 2 bases removed from V and 0 bases from J, the gap between germline ends came to 14 bases. Germline V gives CDR1 MNHEY, CDR2 SVGEGT.

The sample holds many counts of this clonotype. This chain joins TRBV7-9 and TRBJ1-1; 11 bases are a match to TRBD1. Germline CDR1 reads SEHNR; CDR2 reads FQNEAQ (reference sequence). V was clipped by 5 bases and J by 7 bases; unmatched bases: 6. The CDR3 totals 14 residues. CDR3 coding DNA: TGTGCCAGCAGCCCACCCGGGACAGGGGGTGAAGCTTTCTTT. Its translation is CASSPPGTGGEAFF. The full variable domain, its missing parts supplied by reference TRBV7-9 and TRBJ1-1, is DTGVSQNPRHKITKRGQNVTFRCDPISEHNRLYWYRQTLGQGPEFLTYFQNEAQLEKSRLLSDRFSAERPKGSFSTLEIQRTEQGDSAMYLCASSPPGTGGEAFFGQGTRLTVV.